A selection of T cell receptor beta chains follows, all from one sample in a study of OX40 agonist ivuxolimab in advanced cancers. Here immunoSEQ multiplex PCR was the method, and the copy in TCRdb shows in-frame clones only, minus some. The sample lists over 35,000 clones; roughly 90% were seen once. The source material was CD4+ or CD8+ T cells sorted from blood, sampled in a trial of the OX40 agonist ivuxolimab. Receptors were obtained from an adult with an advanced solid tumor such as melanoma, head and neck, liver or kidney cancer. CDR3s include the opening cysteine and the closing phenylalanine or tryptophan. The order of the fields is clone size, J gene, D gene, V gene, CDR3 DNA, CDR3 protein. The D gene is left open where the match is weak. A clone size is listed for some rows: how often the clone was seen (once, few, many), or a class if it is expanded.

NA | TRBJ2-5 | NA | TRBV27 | TGTGCCAGCAGTTTAATCGGGTCAGGAGGGATAGAGACCCAGTACTTC | CASSLIGSGGIETQYF
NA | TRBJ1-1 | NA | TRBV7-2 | TGTGCCAGCAGCTTAGACATCGGGGCTGAAGCTTTCTTT | CASSLDIGAEAFF
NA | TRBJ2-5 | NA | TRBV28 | TGTGCCAGCAGTCCGCCCCCTCCGGGCCAAGAGACCCAGTACTTC | CASSPPPPGQETQYF
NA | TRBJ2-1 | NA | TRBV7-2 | TGTGCCAGCAGCTTAGACTCCTACAATGAGCAGTTCTTC | CASSLDSYNEQFF
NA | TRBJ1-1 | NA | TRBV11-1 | TGTGCCAGCAGCTCGAGGACCGGATGGAACACTGAAGCTTTCTTT | CASSSRTGWNTEAFF
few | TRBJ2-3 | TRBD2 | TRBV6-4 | TGTGCCAGCAGTGACTCCATGACTAGCGGGGCAGATACGCAGTATTTT | CASSDSMTSGADTQYF
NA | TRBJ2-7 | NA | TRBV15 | TGTGCCACCAGAGCAGGGTCTCGCTACGAGCAGTACTTC | CATRAGSRYEQYF
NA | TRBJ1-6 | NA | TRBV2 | TGTGCCAGGAAAGACAGGCGGAATCTTAATTCACCCCTCCACTTT | CARKDRRNLNSPLHF
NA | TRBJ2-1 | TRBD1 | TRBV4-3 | TGCGCCAGCAGCCCTCATGGGGGGACAGGGTCGGGCAATGAGCAGTTCTTC | CASSPHGGTGSGNEQFF
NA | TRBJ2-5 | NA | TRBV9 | TGTGCCAGCAGCGAGAGGCCCCTGGCGGAGCAGTACTTC | CASSERPLAEQYF
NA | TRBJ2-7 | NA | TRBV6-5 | TGTGCCAGCAGCGCCAGGGTCCCCTACGAGCAGTACTTC | CASSARVPYEQYF
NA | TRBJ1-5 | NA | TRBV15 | TGTGCCACCAGCTGGTGGCAAACCAATCAGCCCCAGCATTTT | CATSWWQTNQPQHF
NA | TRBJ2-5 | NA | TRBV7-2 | TGTGCCAGCAGCCTCGGACGGGGGGCCGAGACCCAGTACTTC | CASSLGRGAETQYF
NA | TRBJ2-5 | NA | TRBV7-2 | TGTGCCAGCAGCTTATGGCAGGGCGGTGACCAAGAGACCCAGTACTTC | CASSLWQGGDQETQYF
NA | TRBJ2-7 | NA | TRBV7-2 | TGTGCCAGCAGCTTCGGGCGGCAGAACCTTACCTACGAGCAGTACTTC | CASSFGRQNLTYEQYF
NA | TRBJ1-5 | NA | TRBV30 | TGTGCCTGGAGTCCCTACGGGGAAGGGAGACAGCCCCAGCATTTT | CAWSPYGEGRQPQHF
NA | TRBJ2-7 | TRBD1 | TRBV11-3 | TGTGCCAGCAGCTTAGTGTACAGGGGGCTCTACGAGCAGTACTTC | CASSLVYRGLYEQYF
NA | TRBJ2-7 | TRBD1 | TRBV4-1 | TGCGCCAGCAGCCGAGGGACAGGGGCCTTCTACGAGCAGTACTTC | CASSRGTGAFYEQYF
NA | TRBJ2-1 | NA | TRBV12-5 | TGTGCTAGTGGTTTGTCCAGGAACTACAATGAGCAGTTCTTC | CASGLSRNYNEQFF
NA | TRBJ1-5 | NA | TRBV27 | TGTGCCAGCAGTTTTCTAGGGAGCAATCAGCCCCAGCATTTT | CASSFLGSNQPQHF
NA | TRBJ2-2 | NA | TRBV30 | TGTGCCTGGAGTGGCCTAGTCACCGGGGAGCTGTTTTTT | CAWSGLVTGELFF
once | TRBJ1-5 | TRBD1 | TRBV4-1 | TGCGCCAGCAGCTACCGGGACAGTGATAATCAGCCCCAGCATTTT | CASSYRDSDNQPQHF
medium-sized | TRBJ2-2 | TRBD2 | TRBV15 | TGTGCCACCATGACTAGCGGGAGTAACACCGGGGAGCTGTTTTTT | CATMTSGSNTGELFF
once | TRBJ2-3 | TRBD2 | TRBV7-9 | TGTGCCAGCCCCCGGGGGGAGGGTTTGGAAGATACGCAGTATTTT | CASPRGEGLEDTQYF
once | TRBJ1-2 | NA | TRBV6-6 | TGTGCCAGCAGGATACTGACAGGCGGGAACTATGGCTACACCTTC | CASRILTGGNYGYTF
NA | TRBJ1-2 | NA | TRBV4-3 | TGCGCCAGCAGCCTACGCCGACAGAACACCCTAGCTAACTATGGCTACACCTTC | CASSLRRQNTLANYGYTF
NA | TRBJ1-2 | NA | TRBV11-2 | TGTGCCAGCAGCTTGATAGGTAACGGCTATGGCTACACCTTC | CASSLIGNGYGYTF
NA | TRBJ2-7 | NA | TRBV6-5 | TGTGCCAGCAGTTACTCGAGACAGTCCTACGAGCAGTACTTC | CASSYSRQSYEQYF
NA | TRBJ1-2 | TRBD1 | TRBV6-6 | TGTGCCAGCAGTCCCGGGACAGAGTCCCATGGCTACACCTTC | CASSPGTESHGYTF
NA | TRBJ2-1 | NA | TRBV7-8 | TGTGCCAGCAGCACCACACCGGGACTTATGATCAATGAGCAGTTCTTC | CASSTTPGLMINEQFF
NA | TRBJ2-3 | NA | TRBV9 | TGTGCCAGCAGCGGAGAGGGTACCCTTAAGGCCACAGATACGCAGTATTTT | CASSGEGTLKATDTQYF
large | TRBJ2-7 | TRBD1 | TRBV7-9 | TGTGCCAGCAGCTTAGTGTACAGGGGGCTCTACGAGCAGTACTTC | CASSLVYRGLYEQYF
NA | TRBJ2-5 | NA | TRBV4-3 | TGCGCCAGCAGCCAAGAAGATGGACCGGAGACCCAGTACTTC | CASSQEDGPETQYF
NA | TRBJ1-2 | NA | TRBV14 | TGTGCCAGCAGCCACGAACTCCTCTATGGCTACACCTTC | CASSHELLYGYTF
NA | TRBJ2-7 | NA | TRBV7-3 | TGTGCCAGCAGCTACCAGGGATTTAGCTACGAGCAGTACTTC | CASSYQGFSYEQYF
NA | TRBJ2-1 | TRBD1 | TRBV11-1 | TGTGCCAGCAGCTTAATTTATGGGACAGGGGGCTCCTACAATGAGCAGTTCTTC | CASSLIYGTGGSYNEQFF
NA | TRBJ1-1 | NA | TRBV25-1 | TGTGCCAGCAAGAGGGGTGCGAACACTGAAGCTTTCTTT | CASKRGANTEAFF
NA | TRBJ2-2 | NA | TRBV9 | TGTGCCAGCGGCAGGAACGGGGAGCTGTTTTTT | CASGRNGELFF
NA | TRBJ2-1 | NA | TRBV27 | TGTGCCAGCAGTTATACACCTAGGGGGGGAACAAACAATGAGCAGTTCTTC | CASSYTPRGGTNNEQFF
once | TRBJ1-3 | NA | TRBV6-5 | TGTGCCAGCAGTTACGGGGCCGGAAACACCATATATTTT | CASSYGAGNTIYF
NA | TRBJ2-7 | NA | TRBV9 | TGTGCCAGCAGCCCGGGGGGCAGCTACGAGCAGTACTTC | CASSPGGSYEQYF
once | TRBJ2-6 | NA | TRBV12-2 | TGTGCAAGTCGTTGCCGATCAACCGGGGCCAACGTCCTGACTTTC | CASRCRSTGANVLTF
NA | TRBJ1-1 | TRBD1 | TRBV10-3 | TGTGCCATCAGTGATGGGACAGGGGGGGACACTGAAGCTTTCTTT | CAISDGTGGDTEAFF
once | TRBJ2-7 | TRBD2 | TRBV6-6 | TGTGCCAGCTCGGGACTAGCGGGGCCGAGCTCCTACGAGCAGTACTTC | CASSGLAGPSSYEQYF
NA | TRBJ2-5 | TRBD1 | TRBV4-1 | TGCGCCAGCAGCCAAGAAGGGACAGGGACCTTATTTCAAGAGACCCAGTACTTC | CASSQEGTGTLFQETQYF
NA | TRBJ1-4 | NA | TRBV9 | TGTGCCAGCAGCGCAACCCATAGGGCAACTAATGAAAAACTGTTTTTT | CASSATHRATNEKLFF
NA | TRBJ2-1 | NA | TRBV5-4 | TGTGCCAGCAGCTCTTCTAACTCCTACAATGAGCAGTTCTTC | CASSSSNSYNEQFF
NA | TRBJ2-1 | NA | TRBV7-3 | TGTGCCAGCAGCTTTCATTGGGGATACAATGAGCAGTTCTTC | CASSFHWGYNEQFF
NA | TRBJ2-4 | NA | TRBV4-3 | TGCGCCAGCAGCCAAGTTCTAGGCCGGCTAGAAAAAAACATTCAGTACTTC | CASSQVLGRLEKNIQYF
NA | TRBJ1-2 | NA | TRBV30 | TGTGCCTGGAGTCCGGCAGGGGATGGCTACACCTTC | CAWSPAGDGYTF
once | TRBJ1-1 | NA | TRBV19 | TGTGCCAGTAGTATAGAGGAAGGGGAGACTGAAGCTTTCTTT | CASSIEEGETEAFF
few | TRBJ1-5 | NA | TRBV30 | TGTGCCTGGGCATTATCGGGGGTTGGACAGCCCCAGCATTTT | CAWALSGVGQPQHF
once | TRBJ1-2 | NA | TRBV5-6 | TGTGCCAGCACCCTTGGTTTCGCCCTCTATGGCTACACCTTC | CASTLGFALYGYTF
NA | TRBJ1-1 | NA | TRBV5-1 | TGCGCCAGCAGCTTGGCAGGGAACACTGAAGCTTTCTTT | CASSLAGNTEAFF
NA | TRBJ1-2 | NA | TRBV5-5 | TGTGCCAGCAGATTCACCACGGGTGGCTACACCTTC | CASRFTTGGYTF
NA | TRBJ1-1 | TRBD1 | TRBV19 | TGTGCCAGTAGTATAAAGGGGGCGAACACTGAAGCTTTCTTT | CASSIKGANTEAFF
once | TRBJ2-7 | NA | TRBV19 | TGTGCCAGTAGTCAGGGTCCCTACGAGCAGTACTTC | CASSQGPYEQYF
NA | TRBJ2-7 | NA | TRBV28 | TGTGCCAGCAGTTTCCCCGGGACCGGGGAATGGGTCGAGCAGTACTTC | CASSFPGTGEWVEQYF
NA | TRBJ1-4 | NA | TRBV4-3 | TGCGCCAGCAGCCCCTTGAATAGTGGTGCAACTAATGAAAAACTGTTTTTT | CASSPLNSGATNEKLFF
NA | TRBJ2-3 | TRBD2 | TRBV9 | TGTGCCAGCAGAGCGGGAGATTTGGGTCACAGAGATACGCAGTATTTT | CASRAGDLGHRDTQYF